Following are 26 T cell receptor beta chains from one sample sequenced in a study of CD8+ T cells in alopecia areata. Once RNA had been extracted, it was reverse transcribed into cDNA to act as the sequencing template. The method was immunoSEQ multiplex PCR; TCRdb's version includes in-frame clones alone and lacks a portion of them. The table shows around 200,000 clones, with around 63% occurring only once. Sequencing used CD4+ T cells sorted from blood, obtained at week 0. The receptors stem from a human donor with alopecia areata.

The chain recombines TRBV2 with TRBJ2-1; D is possibly TRBD2 (6 bases). This CDR3 has 16 residues. V was clipped by 3 bases and J by 2 bases, with 14 bases between them. In germline, CDR1 is SNHLY, CDR2 FYNNEI. CDR3 in DNA: TGTGCCAGCAGTGAGGGGGGTACCCTCACCTACAATGAGCAGTTCTTC. It is translated as CASSEGGTLTYNEQFF.

This clone was counted a few times. This chain uses TRBV7-9 with TRBJ2-3; TRBD2 matches 8 bases. Trimming removed 5 bases from V and 1 base from J; junction bases left unmatched: 2. The CDR3 is made up of 14 amino acids. The germline gives CDR1 SEHNR, CDR2 FQNEAQ (reference sequence). CDR3 in DNA: TGTGCCAGCAGCCCGACTAGCGGCACAGATACGCAGTATTTT. Translated, it gives CASSPTSGTDTQYF.

CDR3 sequence reads: CASSAAGGGEYEQYF. CDR3 bases: TGTGCCAGCAGTGCCGCAGGTGGCGGGGAGTACGAGCAGTACTTC. The gene calls are TRBV6-1 and TRBJ2-5; D is perhaps TRBD2 (6 bases). The DNA end favors TRBJ2-7, so the J call may be wrong. The CDR3 spans 15 residues. The germline CDR1 and CDR2 sequences are MNHNS and SASEGT.

V and J are TRBV2 and TRBJ1-2; D uncertain. CDR3 length: 12 amino acids. Trimming pared 8 bases from V and 3 bases from J, leaving 10 bases between. Per germline, CDR1 SNHLY and CDR2 FYNNEI. For the CDR3, the DNA is TGTGCCAGCGGTAACAGTGACTATGGCTACACCTTC. Protein: CASGNSDYGYTF.

Comment on this clone: Other DNA variants within this sample encode the same CDR3. The chain links TRBV5-4 to TRBJ2-7; D not certain. The V and J ends lost 1 base and 4 bases respectively, with 6 bases between them. Germline-derived CDR1 and CDR2 are SGHNT and YYREEE (reference sequence). This CDR3 has 12 amino acids. CDR3 coding DNA: TGTGCCAGCAGCTTGCCAGGATACGAGCAGTACTTC. As protein: CASSLPGYEQYF.

This chain connects TRBV7-8 to TRBJ2-1; unclear D gene. This CDR3 region has 13 residues. The germline CDR1 and CDR2 sequences are SGHVS and FQNEAQ. V lost 3 bases to trimming and J lost 12 bases, with 15 bases between them. The CDR3 reads CASSFNAEYTQFF. Here the CDR3 DNA reads TGTGCCAGCAGCTTTAACGCGGAGTACACGCAGTTCTTC.

This chain uses TRBV2 with TRBJ1-1; D unclear. CDR3 length: 16 amino acids. CDR1 SNHLY and CDR2 FYNNEI come from the germline V gene. V was trimmed by 7 bases and J by 3 bases, leaving 21 bases between them. This CDR3 is CASIERATGRDTEAFF. The CDR3 DNA reads as TGTGCCAGCATAGAAAGGGCCACCGGTCGGGACACTGAAGCTTTCTTT.

A note on this clone: This may come from a read error, since a much larger clone is one base off. J is TRBJ2-1 and V is TRBV7-9; no reliable D call. CDR3 length: 11 amino acids. Germline loops: CDR1 SEHNR, CDR2 FQNEAQ (reference sequence). V lost 3 bases and J lost 5, with 2 bases in between. Here the CDR3 DNA reads TGTGCCAGCAGCTTGGACAATGAGCAGTTCTTC. This encodes CASSLDNEQFF. Combining the CDR3 with reference TRBV7-9 and TRBJ2-1 gives the whole variable domain DTGVSQNPRHKITKRGQNVTFRCDPISEHNRLYWYRQTLGQGPEFLTYFQNEAQLEKSRLLSDRFSAERPKGSFSTLEIQRTEQGDSAMYLCASSLDNEQFFGPGTRLTVL.

This sequence joins TRBV29-1 and TRBJ2-7; D remains unclear. This CDR3 has 12 residues. CDR1 SQVTM and CDR2 ANQGSEA come from the germline V gene. Trimming took 7 bases from V and 0 from J, leaving 10 bases between them. CDR3 in amino acids: CSAGFSSYEQYF. DNA of the CDR3: TGCAGCGCCGGGTTCAGCTCCTACGAGCAGTACTTC.

The V gene is TRBV30, the J gene TRBJ1-1; D is uncertain. The CDR3 extends over 14 amino acids. Germline V lookup: CDR1 GTSNPN, CDR2 SVGIG (reference sequence). Trimming shortened V by 4 bases and J by 1 base, and 13 bases separated the two germline ends. CDR3 nucleotides: TGTGCCTGGACCCATATCCAGACGAACACTGAAGCTTTCTTT. As protein: CAWTHIQTNTEAFF.

The sample holds one count of this clone. The chain uses TRBV30 and TRBJ1-4, with TRBD1 matching 8 bases. The CDR3 covers 13 residues. The V and J ends lost 4 bases and 8 bases, in that order; junction bases with no gene match: 6. The germline V gene has CDR1 GTSNPN and CDR2 SVGIG (reference sequence). CDR3 sequence reads: CAWTNQGAEKLFF. The CDR3 DNA reads TGTGCCTGGACGAATCAGGGGGCGGAAAAACTGTTTTTT. The full variable domain, its missing parts supplied by reference TRBV30 and TRBJ1-4, is SQTIHQWPATLVQPVGSPLSLECTVEGTSNPNLYWYRQAAGRGLQLLFYSVGIGQISSEVPQNLSASRPQDRQFILSSKKLLLSDSGFYLCAWTNQGAEKLFFGSGTQLSVL.

The gene calls are TRBV25-1 and TRBJ2-4; no firm D call. CDR1 and CDR2 from the germline V gene are MGHDK and SYGVNS. The ends were cut back, 4 bases at V and 8 bases at J, with 12 bases in the middle. The CDR3 is 13 residues long. The DNA of the CDR3 is TGTGCCAGCAGTGGCTGGGGTAACGACATTCAGTACTTC. Translating it yields CASSGWGNDIQYF.

The gene calls are TRBV5-6 and TRBJ2-1; 7 bases agree with TRBD1. This CDR3 comprises 14 residues. Germline values: CDR1 SGHDT, CDR2 YYEEEE. With V trimmed by 7 bases and J by 1 base, 5 bases remained unmatched. In nucleotides, the CDR3 is TGTGCCAGCTTGCCGGACAGGTCCTACAATGAGCAGTTCTTC. Amino acid sequence: CASLPDRSYNEQFF.

In DNA form, the CDR3 reads TGTGCCAGCAGCTTCAACAGGGGAAATGAGCAGTTCTTC. Translated: CASSFNRGNEQFF. The rearrangement uses TRBV7-8 and TRBJ2-1; 7 bases line up with TRBD1. Germline trimming cut 3 bases from V and 7 bases from J; bases unmatched to any gene: 3. CDR3 length: 13 amino acids. CDR1 is SGHVS, CDR2 FQNEAQ, per germline. Complete variable domain (other parts from reference TRBV7-8 and TRBJ2-1): GAGVSQSPRYKVAKRGQDVALRCDPISGHVSLFWYQQALGQGPEFLTYFQNEAQLDKSGLPSDRFFAERPEGSVSTLKIQRTQQEDSAVYLCASSFNRGNEQFFGPGTRLTVL.

V and J are TRBV29-1 and TRBJ1-1; possible D gene TRBD1, 5 bases. CDR3 length: 13 amino acids. The V and J ends lost 8 bases and 3 bases respectively, with 16 bases between them. CDR1 SQVTM and CDR2 ANQGSEA come from the germline V gene. The CDR3 region is CSTDKGSDTEAFF. CDR3 sequence (DNA): TGCAGCACAGATAAGGGGTCGGACACTGAAGCTTTCTTT.

A few counts support this clone. The CDR3 is CAAVGGRAQGNEQFF. CDR3 bases: TGCGCAGCAGTAGGGGGGCGGGCCCAGGGCAATGAGCAGTTCTTC. The chain combines TRBV10-2 with TRBJ2-1; the D gene could be TRBD1 or TRBD2 (6 bases each). The CDR3 has 15 amino acids. Germline V gene data show CDR1 as WSHSY and CDR2 as SAAADI.

The V call is TRBV10-2, the J call TRBJ1-1; 7 nucleotides line up with TRBD1. V shed 8 bases, J shed 1 base, and the junction held 7 bases outside the gene matches. This CDR3 spans 14 amino acids. In germline, CDR1 is WSHSY, CDR2 SAAADI. The CDR3 DNA follows: TGCGCCAGCGGACGACAGGGAGGGAACACTGAAGCTTTCTTT. It yields the protein CASGRQGGNTEAFF.

This chain uses TRBV5-1 with TRBJ2-1; 10 bases line up with TRBD1. Trimming took 1 base from V and 7 from J; bases not matched to a gene: 5. CDR1 SGHRS and CDR2 YFSETQ come from the germline V gene. CDR3 size: 15 residues. The CDR3 protein is CASSLSWDRGNEQFF. The CDR3 nucleotides are TGCGCCAGCAGCTTGAGTTGGGACAGGGGAAATGAGCAGTTCTTC.

This clone has more than one count but fewer than ten. This chain connects TRBV29-1 to TRBJ2-5, with 8 bases identical to TRBD1. Per the germline V gene, CDR1 is SQVTM and CDR2 is ANQGSEA. The CDR3 is 14 residues long. The junction had 6 bases not matched to a gene; V was cut back by 4 bases and J by 2 bases. CDR3 sequence (DNA): TGCAGCGTTGCATCCGGGACAGGACAAGAGACCCAGTACTTC. It translates to CSVASGTGQETQYF.

The chain joins TRBV7-9 to TRBJ1-1; maybe TRBD1 (6 bases). V lost 5 bases, J lost 4 bases, and 14 bases lay in between. Looked up from germline, CDR1 is SEHNR and CDR2 is FQNEAQ (reference sequence). The CDR3 length is 14 residues. This chain's CDR3 is CASSIQGGGTEAFF. CDR3 DNA: TGTGCCAGCAGCATACAGGGCGGTGGCACTGAAGCTTTCTTT.

This clone was picked up a small number of times. The chain is built from TRBV7-6 and TRBJ1-6; no clear D. V dropped 5 bases and J dropped 7 bases, with 9 bases sitting between them. The CDR3 covers 13 residues. The germline gives CDR1 SGHVS, CDR2 FNYEAQ. The CDR3 nucleotides read TGTGCCAGCAGCCCCCACCCAAATTCACCCCTCCACTTT. It specifies CASSPHPNSPLHF. Supplemented by reference TRBV7-6 and TRBJ1-6, the full variable domain reads GAGVSQSPRYKVTKRGQDVALRCDPISGHVSLYWYRQALGQGPEFLTYFNYEAQQDKSGLPNDRFSAERPEGSISTLTIQRTEQRDSAMYRCASSPHPNSPLHFGNGTRLTVT.

This clone was seen just once. The conserved phenylalanine or tryptophan normally closing the CDR3 is absent here, so this likely arose from a read error. The DNA is left out, because the CDR3 cannot be placed on it with certainty; the CDR3 is given as TCRdb lists it. The gene calls are TRBV14 and TRBJ1-1. Germline assignment: CDR1 SGHDN and CDR2 FVKESK. The CDR3 region is 11 residues in length, termini included. The CDR3 region is CASSRQPTLTC.

CDR3 DNA sequence: TGCAGTGCCTTTTCAGATACGCAGTATTTT. The encoded protein is CSAFSDTQYF. The genes are TRBV20-1 and TRBJ2-3, with D unresolved. V was pared by 6 bases and J by 4 bases, with 5 bases between. The CDR3 loop spans 10 amino acids. Looked up from germline, CDR1 is DFQATT and CDR2 is SNEGSKA (reference sequence).

This clone was seen more than once but under ten times. The J gene is TRBJ2-7, the V gene TRBV18; TRBD1 matches at 7 bases. The CDR3 totals 14 residues. With V trimmed by 2 bases and J by 7 bases, 8 bases remained unmatched. Germline values: CDR1 KGHSH, CDR2 LQKENI. The CDR3 DNA is TGTGCCAGCTCACCATCAAAGGGGGCTGGTGAGCAGTACTTC. It encodes CASSPSKGAGEQYF.

The V gene is TRBV11-2, the J gene TRBJ1-1, with D tentatively TRBD1 (6 bases). The germline CDR1 and CDR2 sequences are SGHAT and FQNNGV. The CDR3 consists of 14 residues. Trimming cost V 3 bases and J 0 bases, with 8 bases left between them. CDR3 amino acids: CASSLGHMNTEAFF. CDR3 in DNA: TGTGCCAGCAGCTTGGGACACATGAACACTGAAGCTTTCTTT.

The chain has TRBV11-2 and TRBJ2-4; maybe TRBD2 (5 bases). Germline CDR1 SGHAT, CDR2 FQNNGV. CDR3 length equals 16 residues. V lost 3 bases and J 1 base, leaving 13 bases between the germline ends. Written as DNA, the CDR3 is TGTGCCAGCAGCTTGGGGAGAAACGTCGCCAAAAACATTCAGTACTTC. It translates to CASSLGRNVAKNIQYF.